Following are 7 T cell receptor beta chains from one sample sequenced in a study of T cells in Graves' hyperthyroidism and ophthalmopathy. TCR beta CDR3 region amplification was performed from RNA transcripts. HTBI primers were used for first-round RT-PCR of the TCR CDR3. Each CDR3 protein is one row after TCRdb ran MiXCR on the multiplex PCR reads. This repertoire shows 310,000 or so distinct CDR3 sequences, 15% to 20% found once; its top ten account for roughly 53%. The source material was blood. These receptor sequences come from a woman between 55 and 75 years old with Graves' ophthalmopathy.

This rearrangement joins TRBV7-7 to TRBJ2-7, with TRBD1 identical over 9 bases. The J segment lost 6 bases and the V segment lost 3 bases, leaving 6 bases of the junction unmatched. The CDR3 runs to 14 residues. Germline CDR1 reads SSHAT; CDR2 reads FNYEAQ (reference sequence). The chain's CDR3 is CASSFGTGIPEQYF. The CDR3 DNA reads TGTGCCAGCAGCTTCGGGACAGGGATCCCCGAGCAGTACTTC.

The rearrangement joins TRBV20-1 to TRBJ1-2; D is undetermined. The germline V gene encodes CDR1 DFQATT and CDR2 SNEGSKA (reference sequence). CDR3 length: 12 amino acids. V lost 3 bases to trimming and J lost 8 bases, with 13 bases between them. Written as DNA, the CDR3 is TGCAGTGCTAGTTCGGAAATAAGGGGCTACACCTTC. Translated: CSASSEIRGYTF.

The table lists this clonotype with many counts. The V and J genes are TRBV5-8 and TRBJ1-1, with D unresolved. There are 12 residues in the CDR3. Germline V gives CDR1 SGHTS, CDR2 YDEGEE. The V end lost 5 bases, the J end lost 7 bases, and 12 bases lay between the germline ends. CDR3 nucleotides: TGTGCCAGCAGTTCCGACGGCAATGAAGCTTTCTTT. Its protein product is CASSSDGNEAFF.

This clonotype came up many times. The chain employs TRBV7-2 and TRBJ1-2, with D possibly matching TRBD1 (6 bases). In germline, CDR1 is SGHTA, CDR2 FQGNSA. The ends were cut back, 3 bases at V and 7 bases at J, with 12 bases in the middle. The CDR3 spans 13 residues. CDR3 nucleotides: TGTGCCAGCAGCTTCCCGGGGGCGGGTGGCTACACCTTC. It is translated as CASSFPGAGGYTF. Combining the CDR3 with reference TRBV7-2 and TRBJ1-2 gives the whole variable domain GAGVSQSPSNKVTEKGKDVELRCDPISGHTALYWYRQSLGQGLEFLIYFQGNSAPDKSGLPSDRFSAERTGGSVSTLTIQRTQQEDSAVYLCASSFPGAGGYTFGSGTRLTVV.

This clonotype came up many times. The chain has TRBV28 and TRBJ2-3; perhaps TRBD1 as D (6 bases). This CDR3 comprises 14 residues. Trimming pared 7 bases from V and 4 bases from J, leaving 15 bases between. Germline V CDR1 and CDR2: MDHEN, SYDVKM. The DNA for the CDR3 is TGTGCCAGCACCATAATGACAGGCTCAGATACGCAGTATTTT. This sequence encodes CASTIMTGSDTQYF.

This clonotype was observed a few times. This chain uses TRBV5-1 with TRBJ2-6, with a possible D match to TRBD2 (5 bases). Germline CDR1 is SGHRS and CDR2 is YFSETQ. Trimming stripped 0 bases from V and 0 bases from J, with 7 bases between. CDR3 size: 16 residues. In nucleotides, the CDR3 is TGCGCCAGCAGCTTGGAAGGAGGCTCTGGGGCCAACGTCCTGACTTTC. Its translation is CASSLEGGSGANVLTF. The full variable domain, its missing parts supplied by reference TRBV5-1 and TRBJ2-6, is KAGVTQTPRYLIKTRGQQVTLSCSPISGHRSVSWYQQTPGQGLQFLFEYFSETQRNKGNFPGRFSGRQFSNSRSEMNVSTLELGDSALYLCASSLEGGSGANVLTFGAGSRLTVL.

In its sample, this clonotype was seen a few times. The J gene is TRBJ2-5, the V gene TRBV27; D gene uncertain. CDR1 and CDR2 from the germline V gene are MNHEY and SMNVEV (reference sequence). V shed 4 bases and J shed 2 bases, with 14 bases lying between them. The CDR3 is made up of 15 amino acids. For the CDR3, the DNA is TGTGCCAGCAGTTCAACAAAAATTAGGCAAGAGACCCAGTACTTC. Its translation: CASSSTKIRQETQYF.